Reported below is one T cell receptor beta chain. The germline V gene encodes CDR1 MNHEY and CDR2 SMNVEV (reference sequence). There are 13 residues in the CDR3. Germline trimming cut 3 bases from V and 5 bases from J; bases unmatched to any gene: 2. The repertoire was sequenced with immunoSEQ multiplex PCR; TCRdb's copy has only in-frame clones and lacks some. The table includes approximately 73,000 clones, roughly 86% detected once. This sample is part of a study of blood T cell repertoires in COVID-19. Study-wide context: The cDNA or gDNA used as material had been derived from T cells, B-cell-depleted T cells, or PBMCs.

This TCR derives from a woman between 55 and 75 years old with acute or convalescent COVID-19. Sequencing was performed on peripheral blood. The chain carries TRBV27 and TRBJ1-1, with TRBD1 matching 8 bases. The CDR3 coding sequence is TGTGCCAGCAGTTTCAACAGGGGGACTGAAGCTTTCTTT. Protein sequence: CASSFNRGTEAFF.